What follows describes a single TCR beta chain. Germline-derived CDR1 and CDR2 are KGHSH and LQKENI. There are 16 residues in the CDR3. Trimming cost V 2 bases and J 2 bases; bases outside gene matches: 8. The data were obtained in a study of blood T cell repertoires in COVID-19. Background on the study: In each case, the material was cDNA or gDNA derived from T cells, B-cell-depleted T cells, or PBMCs.

Method: immunoSEQ multiplex PCR; TCRdb's copy keeps in-frame clones and lacks some. The table lists 150,000 to 200,000 clones, 92% of them singletons. The TCR originated in a young man with COVID-19, enrolled during active disease. The chain combines TRBV18 with TRBJ2-5, with 7 bases matching TRBD1. The sample was peripheral blood. DNA for the CDR3: TGTGCCAGCTCACCATCTCTGACAGGGCTTCAAGAGACCCAGTACTTC. The encoded protein is CASSPSLTGLQETQYF. Using reference TRBV18 and TRBJ2-5 for the parts outside the CDR3, the full variable domain is NAGVMQNPRHLVRRRGQEARLRCSPMKGHSHVYWYRQLPEEGLKFMVYLQKENIIDESGMPKERFSAEFPKEGPSILRIQQVVRGDSAAYFCASSPSLTGLQETQYFGPGTRLLVL.